This T cell receptor (beta chain) was retrieved from a study of blood T cells in healthy people across ages. Sample-barcoded 5' priming and a J-beta primer mix drove a second PCR of roughly 7 to 11 cycles. TCRdb processed the 5' RACE reads anew with MiXCR; each CDR3 protein has one entry. The data show approximately 780,000 distinct CDR3 sequences, 25% to 30% seen once. This CDR3 has 15 residues. The V gene lost 3 bases and the J gene lost 0 bases, with 10 bases spanning the gap. Germline-derived CDR1 and CDR2 are SEHNR and FQNEAQ (reference sequence). The sample also formed part of further work on T cells of mothers and their children.

This sequence joins TRBV7-9 and TRBJ2-3, with D perhaps matching TRBD2 (5 bases). This sequence was found in a boy under 18 in good health. The sample was blood. CDR3 region: CASSLWRSSTDTQYF. CDR3 in DNA: TGTGCCAGCAGCTTGTGGAGGTCTAGCACAGATACGCAGTATTTT.